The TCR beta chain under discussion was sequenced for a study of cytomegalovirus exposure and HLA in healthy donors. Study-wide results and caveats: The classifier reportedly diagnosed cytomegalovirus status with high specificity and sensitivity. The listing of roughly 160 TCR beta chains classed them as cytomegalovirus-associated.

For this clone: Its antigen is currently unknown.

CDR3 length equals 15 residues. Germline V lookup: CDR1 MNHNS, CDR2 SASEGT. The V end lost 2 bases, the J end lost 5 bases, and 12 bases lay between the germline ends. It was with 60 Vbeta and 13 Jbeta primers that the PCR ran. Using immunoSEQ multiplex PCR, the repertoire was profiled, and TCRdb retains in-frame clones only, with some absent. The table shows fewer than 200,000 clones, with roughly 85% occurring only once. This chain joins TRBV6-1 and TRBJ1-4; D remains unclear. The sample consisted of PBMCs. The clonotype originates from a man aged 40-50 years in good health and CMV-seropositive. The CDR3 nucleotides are TGTGCCAGCAGTGAAATCTGGGCGGGGAATGAAAAACTGTTTTTT. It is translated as CASSEIWAGNEKLFF.